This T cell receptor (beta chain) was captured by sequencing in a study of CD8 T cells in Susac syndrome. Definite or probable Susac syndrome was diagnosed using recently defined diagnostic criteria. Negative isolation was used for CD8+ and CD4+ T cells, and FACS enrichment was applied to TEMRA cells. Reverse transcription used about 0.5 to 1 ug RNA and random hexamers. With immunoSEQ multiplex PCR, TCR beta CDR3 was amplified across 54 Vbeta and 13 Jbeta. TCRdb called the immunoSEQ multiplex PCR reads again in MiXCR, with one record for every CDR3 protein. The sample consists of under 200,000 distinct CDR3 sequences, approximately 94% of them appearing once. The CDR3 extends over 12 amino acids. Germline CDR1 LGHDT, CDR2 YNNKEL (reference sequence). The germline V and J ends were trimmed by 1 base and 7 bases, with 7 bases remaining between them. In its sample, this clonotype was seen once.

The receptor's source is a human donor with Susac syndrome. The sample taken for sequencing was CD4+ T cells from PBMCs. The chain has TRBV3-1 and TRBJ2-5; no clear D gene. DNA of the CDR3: TGTGCCAGCAGCCAAGGCACGGTGACCCAGTACTTC. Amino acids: CASSQGTVTQYF.